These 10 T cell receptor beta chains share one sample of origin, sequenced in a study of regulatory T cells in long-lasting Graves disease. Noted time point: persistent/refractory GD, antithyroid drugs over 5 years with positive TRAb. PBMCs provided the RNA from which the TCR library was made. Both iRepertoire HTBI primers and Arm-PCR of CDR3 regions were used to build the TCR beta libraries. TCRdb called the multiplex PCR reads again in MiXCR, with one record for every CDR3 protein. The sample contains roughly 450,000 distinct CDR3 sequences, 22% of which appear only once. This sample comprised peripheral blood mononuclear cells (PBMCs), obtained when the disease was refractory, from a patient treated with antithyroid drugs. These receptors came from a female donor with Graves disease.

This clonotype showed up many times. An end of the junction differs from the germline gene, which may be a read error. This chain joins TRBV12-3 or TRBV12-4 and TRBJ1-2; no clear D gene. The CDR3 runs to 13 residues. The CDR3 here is CASSFPLRPGGNF. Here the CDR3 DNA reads TGTGCCAGCAGTTTTCCCCTTAGACCCGGTGGAAACTTC.

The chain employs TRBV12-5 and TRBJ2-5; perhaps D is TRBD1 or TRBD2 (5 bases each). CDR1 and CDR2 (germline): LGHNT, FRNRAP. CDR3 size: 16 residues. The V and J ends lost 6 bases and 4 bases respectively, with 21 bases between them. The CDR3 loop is CASGPIYPRGRETQYF. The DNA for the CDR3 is TGTGCTAGTGGCCCCATTTACCCTAGGGGACGAGAGACCCAGTACTTC.

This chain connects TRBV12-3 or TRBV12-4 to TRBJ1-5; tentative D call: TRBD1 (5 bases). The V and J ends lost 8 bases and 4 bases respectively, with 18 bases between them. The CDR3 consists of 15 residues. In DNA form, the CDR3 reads TGTGCCAGCGGACGATCGACAGAGGGTAATCAGCCCCAGCATTTT. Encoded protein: CASGRSTEGNQPQHF.

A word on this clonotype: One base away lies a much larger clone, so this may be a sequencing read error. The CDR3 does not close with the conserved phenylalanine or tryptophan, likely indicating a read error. The CDR3 protein is CASSPDVNTEAFL. Here the CDR3 DNA reads TGTGCCAGCAGCCCGGACGTAAACACTGAAGCTTTCCTT. This chain uses TRBV2 with TRBJ1-1; no clear D. With 6 bases removed from V and 2 bases from J, the gap between germline ends came to 10 bases. CDR1 and CDR2 (germline): SNHLY, FYNNEI. The CDR3 has 13 amino acids.

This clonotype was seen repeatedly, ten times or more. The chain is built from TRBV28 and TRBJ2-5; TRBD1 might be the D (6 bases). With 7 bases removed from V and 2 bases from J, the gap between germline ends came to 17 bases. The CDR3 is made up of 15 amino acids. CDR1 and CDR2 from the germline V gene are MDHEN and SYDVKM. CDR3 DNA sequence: TGTGCCAGCAACCACCCGGGGACACCTCAAGAGACCCAGTACTTC. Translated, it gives CASNHPGTPQETQYF.

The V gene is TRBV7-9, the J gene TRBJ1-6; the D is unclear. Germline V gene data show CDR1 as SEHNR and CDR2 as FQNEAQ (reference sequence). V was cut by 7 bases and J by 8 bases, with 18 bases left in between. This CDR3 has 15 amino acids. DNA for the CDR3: TGTGCCAGCACCGAGACGGAGCATTCAGATTCACCCCTCCACTTT. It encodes CASTETEHSDSPLHF.

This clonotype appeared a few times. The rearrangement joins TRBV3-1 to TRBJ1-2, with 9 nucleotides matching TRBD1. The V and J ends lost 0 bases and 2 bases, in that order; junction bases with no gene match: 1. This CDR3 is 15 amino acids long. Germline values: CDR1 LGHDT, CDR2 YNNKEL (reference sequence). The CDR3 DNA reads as TGTGCCAGCAGCCAAGACGACAGGGGGAACTATGGCTACACCTTC. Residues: CASSQDDRGNYGYTF.

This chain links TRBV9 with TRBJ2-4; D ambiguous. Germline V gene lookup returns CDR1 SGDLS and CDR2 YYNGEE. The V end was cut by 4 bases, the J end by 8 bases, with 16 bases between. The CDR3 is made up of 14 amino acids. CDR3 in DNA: TGTGCCAGCAGCCCTGATAATGGGTGGGACATTCAGTACTTC. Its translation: CASSPDNGWDIQYF.

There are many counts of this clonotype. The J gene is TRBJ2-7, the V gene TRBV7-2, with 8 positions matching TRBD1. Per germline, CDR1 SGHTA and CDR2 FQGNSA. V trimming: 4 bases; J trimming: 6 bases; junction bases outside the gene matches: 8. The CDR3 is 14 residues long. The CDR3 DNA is TGTGCCAGCAGCTCCATGGACAGGGTGTCCGAGCAGTACTTC. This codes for CASSSMDRVSEQYF.

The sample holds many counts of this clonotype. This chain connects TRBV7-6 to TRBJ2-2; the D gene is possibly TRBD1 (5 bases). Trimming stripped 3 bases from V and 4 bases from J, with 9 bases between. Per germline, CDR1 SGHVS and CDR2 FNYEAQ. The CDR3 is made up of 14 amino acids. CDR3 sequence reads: CASSFGRATGELFF. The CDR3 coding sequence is TGTGCCAGCAGCTTTGGCAGGGCCACCGGGGAGCTGTTTTTT. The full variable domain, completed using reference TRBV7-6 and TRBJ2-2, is GAGVSQSPRYKVTKRGQDVALRCDPISGHVSLYWYRQALGQGPEFLTYFNYEAQQDKSGLPNDRFSAERPEGSISTLTIQRTEQRDSAMYRCASSFGRATGELFFGEGSRLTVL.